Sequencing of this TCR beta chain was carried out in a study of shared clonotypes between healthy human individuals (dated by TCRdb to the early 2020s). Background for the entire study: The cohort included three men and two women between 18 and 49 years of age. To estimate repertoire size and how much clonotypes are shared between individuals, the study performed deep sequencing of blood TCR repertoires from a few healthy adults. To increase sequencing depth and limit assay-specific biases, TCR repertoire library preparation and sequencing were carried out by different laboratories using diverse techniques. Per donor, three plates each were used for CD4 naive and CD4 memory, two for CD8 naive, and one for CD8 memory. Leukapheresis yielded between about 0.94 and 8.9 billion PBMCs per donor.

Using the deep immunoSEQ assay, TCR CDR3 regions were amplified from genomic DNA by multiplex PCR. For each cell subset, the extracted genomic DNA was distributed evenly across all wells of several immunoSEQ 96-well plates, and each plate served as one replicate. For sorted subsets, each replicate PCR was loaded with about 0.2 ug genomic DNA, equivalent to about 33,000 T cell genomes. Purified libraries were quantified with a Qubit 3.0 fluorometer, sized on a Bioanalyzer 2100, and re-quantified with the KAPA Library Quantification kit. Every immunoSEQ 96-well plate was sequenced on a separate single-read 150-cycle Illumina NextSeq 550 flow cell. From the authors' description of their analysis: Because only junctional sequences without quality scores were contained in the immunoSEQ output, filtering matching that applied to full-length reads could not be performed. Sequences were annotated with PyIR, a Python wrapper for IgBLAST v1.9, and V/J genes and CDR3 were assigned using IMGT germline references. Reads were removed for weak V/J assignments (E-value above 1e-6), missing CDR3, stop codons, out-of-frame junctions, or ambiguous translated residues. A V3J clonotype was defined by an identical inferred V gene, J gene, and CDR3 amino acid sequence. Percentage overlap between repertoires was computed as shared unique clonotypes divided by the size of the smaller repertoire. RTK rarefaction, the Chao1 estimator, and Recon v2.1 estimates of unobserved clonotypes were used to assess repertoire richness. For all TCRbeta clonotypes obtained by the gDNA method from several donors, generation probabilities were computed with OLGA. TCRdb mirrors the immuneACCESS table, restricted to in-frame sequences. Some clones are absent from its copies; in checked studies, under half trace to an unresolved V gene, and the reason for the others is unknown. V, J and clone size are taken as reported in that table, and D and trimming were inferred from the DNA itself. The sample data list millions of clones, and just over 90% of these were observed just once. Under 0.45% of the sample is taken by the ten largest.

From a lookup of the germline V gene, CDR1 and CDR2 are SGHTA and FQGNSA. The CDR3 measures 17 amino acids from cysteine to phenylalanine. Of the read, only the CDR3 DNA is kept; its 51 bases are in frame from base 1. Trimmed from V: 5 bases; trimmed from J: 7 bases; junction bases lacking a gene match: 16. With respect to this clone: Its antigen remains unidentified. No per-base quality is available; no much larger clone lies one base away.

Paper-wide results and their limitations: Incomplete sequencing was indicated by rarefaction of sorted-subset datasets, despite the large sequencing depth. Only blood was sampled, and tissue TCR repertoires likely differ from those in blood. Estimated clonotype richness was generally larger for naive than for memory subsets. Sharing across a handful of donors was observed for 5% to 6.5% of naive CD4, 3.5% of naive CD8, over 2% of memory CD4, and roughly 0.4% of memory CD8 clonotypes. Because the study included only a small number of donors, the genetic and exposure-history diversity represented was limited. Compared with non-shared clonotypes, the clonotypes found in all four sorted-subset donors had higher generation probabilities. Based on pairwise subsampling, the degree of clonotype sharing among donors was expected to be affected by sequencing depth.

Donors were healthy HIV-negative adults with no recently reported acute infections or vaccinations. All donors were Caucasian adults living in Nashville, Tennessee, USA. Magnetic negative selection was used to enrich CD4+ T cells, after which naive cells were positively selected on CD45RA and the negative fraction became the memory subset. Blood was obtained by leukapheresis, after which PBMCs were separated by Ficoll-Histopaque density gradient centrifugation and cryopreserved in liquid nitrogen vapor phase. Analytical flow cytometry was used to check the purity and quantity of every magnetically sorted T cell population. From each sorted fraction, genomic DNA was isolated and quantified by UV absorbance on a Nanodrop 2000c.

This sequence uses TRBV7-2 and TRBJ2-5; 10 nucleotides in the junction match TRBD2. Material for sequencing was naive CD4+ T cells from PBMCs. What the cell subset or site label conveys for this sample: CD45RA+ positively selected. This clonotype was sampled from a man aged 18 to 35 in good health. Some clones in this sample may be carry-over from other donors' samples. The CDR3 corresponds to CASSTRASGGGEGTQYF. The sequenced DNA: TGTGCCAGCAGCACCCGGGCTAGCGGGGGTGGGGAGGGGACCCAGTACTTC.